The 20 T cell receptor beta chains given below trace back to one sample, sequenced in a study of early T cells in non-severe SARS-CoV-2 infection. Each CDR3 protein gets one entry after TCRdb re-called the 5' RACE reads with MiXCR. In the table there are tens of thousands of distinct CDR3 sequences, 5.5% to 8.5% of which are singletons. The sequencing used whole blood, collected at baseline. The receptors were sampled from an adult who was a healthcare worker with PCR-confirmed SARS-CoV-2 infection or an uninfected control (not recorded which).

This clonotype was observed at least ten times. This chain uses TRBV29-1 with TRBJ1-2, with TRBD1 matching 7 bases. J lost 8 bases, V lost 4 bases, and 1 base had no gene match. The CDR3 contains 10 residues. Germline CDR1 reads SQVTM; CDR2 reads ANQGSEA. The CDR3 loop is CSVGTGGYTF. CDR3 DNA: TGCAGCGTTGGGACAGGAGGCTACACCTTC.

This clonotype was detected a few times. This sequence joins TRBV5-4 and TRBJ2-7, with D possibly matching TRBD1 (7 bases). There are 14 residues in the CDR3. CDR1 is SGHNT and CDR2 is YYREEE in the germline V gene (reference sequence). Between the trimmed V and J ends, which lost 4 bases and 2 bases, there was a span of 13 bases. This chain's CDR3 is CASSPAGGPYEQYF. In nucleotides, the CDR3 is TGTGCCAGCAGCCCGGCAGGGGGGCCCTACGAGCAGTACTTC.

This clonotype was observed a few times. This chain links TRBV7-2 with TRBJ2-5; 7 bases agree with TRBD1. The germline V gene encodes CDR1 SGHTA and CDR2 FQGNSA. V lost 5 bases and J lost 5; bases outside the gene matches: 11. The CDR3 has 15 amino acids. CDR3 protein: CASSRTRDSLETQYF. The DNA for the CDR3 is TGTGCCAGCAGCCGTACCCGGGACAGTTTGGAGACCCAGTACTTC.

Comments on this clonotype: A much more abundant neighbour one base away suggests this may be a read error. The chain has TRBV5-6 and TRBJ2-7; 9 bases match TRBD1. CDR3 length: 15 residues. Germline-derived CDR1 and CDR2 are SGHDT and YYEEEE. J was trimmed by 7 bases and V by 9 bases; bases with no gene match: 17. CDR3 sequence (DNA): TGTGCCAACAGACTAGCCCCGACAGGGGGGGAAGAGCAGTACTTC. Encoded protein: CANRLAPTGGEEQYF.

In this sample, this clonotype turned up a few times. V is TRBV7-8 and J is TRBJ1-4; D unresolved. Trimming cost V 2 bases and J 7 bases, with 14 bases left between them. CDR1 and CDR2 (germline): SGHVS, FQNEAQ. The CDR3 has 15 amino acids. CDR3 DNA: TGTGCCAGCAGCTTACTTGCGGGTAGAACTGAAAAACTGTTTTTT. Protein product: CASSLLAGRTEKLFF.

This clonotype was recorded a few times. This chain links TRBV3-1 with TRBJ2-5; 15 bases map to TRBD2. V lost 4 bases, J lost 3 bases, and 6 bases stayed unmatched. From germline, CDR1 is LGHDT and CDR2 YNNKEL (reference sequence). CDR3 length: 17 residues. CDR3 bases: TGTGCCAGCAGCCTGGGACTAGCGGGGGGTGGCGAAGAGACCCAGTACTTC. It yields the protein CASSLGLAGGGEETQYF.

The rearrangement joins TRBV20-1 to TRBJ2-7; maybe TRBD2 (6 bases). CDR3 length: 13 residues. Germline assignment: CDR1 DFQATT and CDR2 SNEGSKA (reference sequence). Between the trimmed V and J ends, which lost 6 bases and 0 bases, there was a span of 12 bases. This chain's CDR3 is CSAFSGSSYEQYF. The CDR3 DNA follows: TGCAGTGCATTTAGCGGAAGCTCCTACGAGCAGTACTTC.

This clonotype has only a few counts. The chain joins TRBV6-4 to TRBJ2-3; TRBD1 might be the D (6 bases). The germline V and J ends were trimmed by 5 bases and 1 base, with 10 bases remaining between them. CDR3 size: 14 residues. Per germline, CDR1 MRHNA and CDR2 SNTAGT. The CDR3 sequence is CASSYRQGTDTQYF. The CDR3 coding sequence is TGTGCCAGCAGTTACAGACAGGGCACAGATACGCAGTATTTT.

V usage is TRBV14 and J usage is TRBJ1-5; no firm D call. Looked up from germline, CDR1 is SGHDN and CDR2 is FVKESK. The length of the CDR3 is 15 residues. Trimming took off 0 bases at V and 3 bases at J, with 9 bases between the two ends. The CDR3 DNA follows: TGTGCCAGCAGCCAAGAACCAGACTTCAATCAGCCCCAGCATTTT. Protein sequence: CASSQEPDFNQPQHF.

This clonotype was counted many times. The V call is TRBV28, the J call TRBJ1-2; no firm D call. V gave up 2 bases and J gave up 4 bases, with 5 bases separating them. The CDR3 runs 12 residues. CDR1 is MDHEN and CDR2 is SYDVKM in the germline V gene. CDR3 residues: CASSLARYGYTF. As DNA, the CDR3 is TGTGCCAGCAGTTTAGCCCGCTATGGCTACACCTTC.

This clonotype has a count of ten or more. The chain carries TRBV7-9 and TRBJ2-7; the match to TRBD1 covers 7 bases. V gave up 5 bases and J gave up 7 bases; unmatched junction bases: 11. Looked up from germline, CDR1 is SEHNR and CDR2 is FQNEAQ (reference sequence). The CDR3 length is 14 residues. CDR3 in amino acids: CASSPLGQSWEQYF. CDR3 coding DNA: TGTGCCAGCAGCCCGCTGGGACAGTCTTGGGAGCAGTACTTC.

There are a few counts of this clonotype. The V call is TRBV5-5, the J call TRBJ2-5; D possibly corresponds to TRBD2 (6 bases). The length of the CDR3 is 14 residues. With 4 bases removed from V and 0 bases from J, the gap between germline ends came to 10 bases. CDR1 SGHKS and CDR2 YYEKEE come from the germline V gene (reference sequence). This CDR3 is CASSARGNQETQYF. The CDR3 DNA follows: TGTGCCAGCAGCGCCCGGGGGAACCAAGAGACCCAGTACTTC.

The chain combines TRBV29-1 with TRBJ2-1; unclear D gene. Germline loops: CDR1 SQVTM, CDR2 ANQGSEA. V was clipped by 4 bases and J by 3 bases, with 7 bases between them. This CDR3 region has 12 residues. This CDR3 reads CSVGSDYNEQFF. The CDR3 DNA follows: TGCAGCGTTGGCTCAGACTACAATGAGCAGTTCTTC.

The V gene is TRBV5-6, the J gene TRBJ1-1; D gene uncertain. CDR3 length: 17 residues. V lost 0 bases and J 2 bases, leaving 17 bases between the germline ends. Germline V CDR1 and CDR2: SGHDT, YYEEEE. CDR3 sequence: CASSLDPDWGTNTEAFF. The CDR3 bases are TGTGCCAGCAGCTTGGACCCTGATTGGGGAACTAACACTGAAGCTTTCTTT. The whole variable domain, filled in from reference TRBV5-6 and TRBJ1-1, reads DAGVTQSPTHLIKTRGQQVTLRCSPKSGHDTVSWYQQALGQGPQFIFQYYEEEERQRGNFPDRFSGHQFPNYSSELNVNALLLGDSALYLCASSLDPDWGTNTEAFFGQGTRLTVV.

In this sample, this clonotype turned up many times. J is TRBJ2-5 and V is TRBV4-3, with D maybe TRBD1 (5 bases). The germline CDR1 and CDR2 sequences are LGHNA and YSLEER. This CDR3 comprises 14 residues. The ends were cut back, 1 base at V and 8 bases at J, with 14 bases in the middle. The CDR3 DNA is TGCGCCAGCAGCCAAGGGGGCCCCGGAGACACCCAGTACTTC. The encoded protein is CASSQGGPGDTQYF.

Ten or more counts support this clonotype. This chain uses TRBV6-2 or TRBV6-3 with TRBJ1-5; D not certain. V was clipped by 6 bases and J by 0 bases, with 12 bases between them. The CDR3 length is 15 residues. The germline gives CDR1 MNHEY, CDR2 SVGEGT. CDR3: CASSLDNLSNQPQHF. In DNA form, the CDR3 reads TGTGCCAGCAGCCTTGACAACCTTAGCAATCAGCCCCAGCATTTT.

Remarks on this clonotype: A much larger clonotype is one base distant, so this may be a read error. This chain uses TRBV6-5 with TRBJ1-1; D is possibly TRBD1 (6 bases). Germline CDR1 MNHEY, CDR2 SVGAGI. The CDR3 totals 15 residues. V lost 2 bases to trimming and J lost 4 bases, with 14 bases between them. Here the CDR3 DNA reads TGTGCCAGCAGTTACCCGCGCACAGGGTCCACTGAAGCTTTCTTT. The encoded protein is CASSYPRTGSTEAFF.

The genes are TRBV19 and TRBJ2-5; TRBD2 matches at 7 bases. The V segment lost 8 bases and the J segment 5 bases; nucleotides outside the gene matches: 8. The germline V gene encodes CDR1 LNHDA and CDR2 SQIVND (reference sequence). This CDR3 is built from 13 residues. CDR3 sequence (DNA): TGTGCCAGTGGCAGCGGGATGCGGGAGACCCAGTACTTC. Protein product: CASGSGMRETQYF.

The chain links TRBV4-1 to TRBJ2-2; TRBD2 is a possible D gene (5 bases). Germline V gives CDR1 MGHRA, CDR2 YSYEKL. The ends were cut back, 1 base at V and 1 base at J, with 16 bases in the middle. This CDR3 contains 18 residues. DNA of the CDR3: TGCGCCAGCAGCCAAGTCCTCTCGGTGGGGAGGAACACCGGGGAGCTGTTTTTT. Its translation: CASSQVLSVGRNTGELFF.

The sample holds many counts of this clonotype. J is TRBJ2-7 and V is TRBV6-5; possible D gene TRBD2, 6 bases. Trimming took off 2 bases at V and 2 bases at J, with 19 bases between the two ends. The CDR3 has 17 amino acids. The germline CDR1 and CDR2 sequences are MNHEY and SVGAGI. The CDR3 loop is CASSYRRGPSETYEQYF. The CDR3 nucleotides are TGTGCCAGCAGTTACAGGAGGGGCCCCTCAGAAACCTACGAGCAGTACTTC.